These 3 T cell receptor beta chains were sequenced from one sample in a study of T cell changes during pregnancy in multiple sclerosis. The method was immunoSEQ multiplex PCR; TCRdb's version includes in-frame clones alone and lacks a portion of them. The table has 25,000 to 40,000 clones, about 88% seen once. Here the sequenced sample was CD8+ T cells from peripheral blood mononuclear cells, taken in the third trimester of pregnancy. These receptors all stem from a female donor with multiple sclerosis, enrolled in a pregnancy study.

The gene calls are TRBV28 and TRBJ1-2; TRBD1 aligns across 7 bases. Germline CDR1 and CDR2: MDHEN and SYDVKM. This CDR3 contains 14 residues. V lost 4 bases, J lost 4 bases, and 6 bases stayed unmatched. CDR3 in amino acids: CASSYRDSRYGYTF. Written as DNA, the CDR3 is TGTGCCAGCAGTTACCGGGACAGCCGCTATGGCTACACCTTC.

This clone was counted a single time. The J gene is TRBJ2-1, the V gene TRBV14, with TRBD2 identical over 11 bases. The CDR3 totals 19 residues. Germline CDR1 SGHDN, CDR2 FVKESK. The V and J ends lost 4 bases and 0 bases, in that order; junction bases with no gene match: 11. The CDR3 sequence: CASSPGLADWTSSYNEQFF. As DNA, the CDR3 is TGTGCCAGCAGCCCGGGACTAGCGGATTGGACCAGCTCCTACAATGAGCAGTTCTTC.

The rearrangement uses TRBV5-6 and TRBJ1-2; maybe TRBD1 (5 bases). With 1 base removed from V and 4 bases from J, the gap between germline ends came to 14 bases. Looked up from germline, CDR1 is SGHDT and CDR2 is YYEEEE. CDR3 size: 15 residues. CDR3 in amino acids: CASSLRRDSLYGYTF. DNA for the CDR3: TGTGCCAGCAGCTTGAGGCGGGACTCCCTCTATGGCTACACCTTC. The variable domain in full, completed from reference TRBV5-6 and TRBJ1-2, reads DAGVTQSPTHLIKTRGQQVTLRCSPKSGHDTVSWYQQALGQGPQFIFQYYEEEERQRGNFPDRFSGHQFPNYSSELNVNALLLGDSALYLCASSLRRDSLYGYTFGSGTRLTVV.